Listed here are 23 T cell receptor beta chains from one sample, sequenced in a study of T cells in Graves' hyperthyroidism and ophthalmopathy. TCR beta CDR3 regions were amplified from RNA. The HTBI primer set drove a first-round RT-PCR of the TCR CDR3. TCRdb fed the multiplex PCR reads into MiXCR, producing one record per CDR3 protein. Of 700,000 to 850,000 distinct CDR3 sequences listed, under 45% are singletons. The sample consisted of blood. All receptors derive from a woman between 40 and 50 years old with Graves' hyperthyroidism.

The rearrangement joins TRBV7-2 to TRBJ2-5; 7 nucleotides line up with TRBD1. This CDR3 spans 14 amino acids. Germline CDR1 is SGHTA and CDR2 is FQGNSA. The V and J ends lost 4 bases and 3 bases, in that order; junction bases with no gene match: 5. This CDR3 is CASSSTGQKETQYF. CDR3 nucleotides: TGTGCCAGCAGCTCAACGGGACAGAAAGAGACCCAGTACTTC.

This chain joins TRBV5-1 and TRBJ1-4; no reliable D call. Germline V lookup: CDR1 SGHRS, CDR2 YFSETQ. Trimming removed 0 bases at V and 3 bases at J, with 9 bases between. The CDR3 is 15 residues long. The CDR3 coding sequence is TGCGCCAGCAGCTTGGCTGTGAGCGCTAATGAAAAACTGTTTTTT. This translates into CASSLAVSANEKLFF.

The CDR3: CASSKIPLGEMRNQPQHF. In nucleotides, the CDR3 is TGTGCCAGCAGCAAGATCCCACTGGGGGAGATGCGCAATCAGCCCCAGCATTTT. The V and J genes are TRBV7-6 and TRBJ1-5; a possible D gene is TRBD1 (5 bases). There are 18 residues in the CDR3. CDR1 is SGHVS and CDR2 is FNYEAQ in the germline V gene. V lost 5 bases and J lost 2, with 22 bases in between.

This clonotype has a handful of counts. The rearrangement joins TRBV6-5 to TRBJ1-5, with 12 bases lining up with TRBD1. The junction had 6 bases not matched to a gene; V was cut back by 8 bases and J by 7 bases. The V gene's germline CDR1 is MNHEY and CDR2 SVGAGI. The CDR3 loop spans 14 amino acids. The CDR3 nucleotides read TGTGCCAGCGCCCGGGACAGGGGGCAACAGCCCCAGCATTTT. Translation: CASARDRGQQPQHF.

Notes on this clonotype: A much larger clone is a single base away; this may be a read error. This rearrangement joins TRBV12-3 or TRBV12-4 to TRBJ2-7; tentative D call: TRBD1 (5 bases). V was shortened by 5 bases and J by 5 bases, with 16 bases between the two germline ends. The CDR3 has 14 residues. The CDR3 coding sequence is TGTGCCAGCAGTCCCTGGGGCAGGTCCCACGAGCAGTACTTC. It encodes CASSPWGRSHEQYF.

The CDR3 loop reads CASSKMGAGRLGTGELFF. DNA of the CDR3: TGTGCCAGCAGCAAAATGGGAGCGGGGCGGTTGGGGACCGGGGAGCTGTTTTTT. The chain links TRBV9 to TRBJ2-2; 7 nucleotides align to TRBD2. The germline V gene encodes CDR1 SGDLS and CDR2 YYNGEE. This CDR3 region has 18 residues. Trimming at V came to 4 bases and at J to 5 bases, leaving 17 bases not matched to a gene.

As to this clonotype: Since a much larger clone is just one base distant, this may be a read error. The chain uses TRBV7-2 and TRBJ1-3; no reliable D call. The CDR3 totals 18 residues. The germline CDR1 and CDR2 sequences are SGHTA and FQGNSA. CDR3 residues: CASSHPRGSVLSGSTIYF. CDR3 nucleotides: TGTGCCAGCAGCCATCCTCGAGGCAGCGTTTTATCTGGAAGCACCATATATTTT. The complete variable domain, with remaining parts taken from reference TRBV7-2 and TRBJ1-3, reads GAGVSQSPSNKVTEKGKDVELRCDPISGHTALYWYRQSLGQGLEFLIYFQGNSAPDKSGLPSDRFSAERTGGSVSTLTIQRTQQEDSAVYLCASSHPRGSVLSGSTIYFGEGSWLTVV.

Details on this clonotype: This likely comes from a read error, as the CDR3 has no conserved phenylalanine or tryptophan at its end. V gene TRBV29-1 combines with J gene TRBJ2-2; maybe TRBD1 (6 bases). V lost 2 bases and J lost 5, with 9 bases in between. CDR1 is SQVTM and CDR2 is ANQGSEA in the germline V gene. This CDR3 has 13 amino acids. The CDR3 loop is CSVERTATGELFL. The CDR3 coding sequence is TGCAGCGTTGAACGGACAGCGACCGGGGAGCTGTTTCTT.

This clonotype was picked up many times. The chain is built from TRBV9 and TRBJ1-1; TRBD1 aligns across 7 bases. The CDR3 has 15 residues. With 3 bases clipped from V and 4 bases from J, the junction kept 9 bases outside the gene matches. Germline V gene lookup returns CDR1 SGDLS and CDR2 YYNGEE. CDR3 sequence reads: CASSGQGLSGTEAFF. Written as DNA, the CDR3 is TGTGCCAGCAGCGGACAGGGTCTATCGGGCACTGAAGCTTTCTTT.

This clonotype was observed a few times. The gene calls are TRBV29-1 and TRBJ1-1, with 9 nucleotides matching TRBD1. CDR1 is SQVTM, CDR2 ANQGSEA, per germline. The CDR3 loop spans 14 amino acids. V shed 4 bases and J 5 bases; nucleotides not matched to a gene: 8. The CDR3 DNA reads as TGCAGCGTTGTAGAAGGACAGGGGTGGACTGAAGCTTTCTTT. Its protein product is CSVVEGQGWTEAFF. Complete variable domain (other parts from reference TRBV29-1 and TRBJ1-1): SAVISQKPSRDICQRGTSLTIQCQVDSQVTMMFWYRQQPGQSLTLIATANQGSEATYESGFVIDKFPISRPNLTFSTLTVSNMSPEDSSIYLCSVVEGQGWTEAFFGQGTRLTVV.

In the case of this clonotype: Being one base from a much bigger clone, this may be a read error. The chain is built from TRBV19 and TRBJ1-3; unclear D gene. CDR1 is LNHDA and CDR2 is SQIVND in the germline V gene (reference sequence). This CDR3 spans 14 amino acids. With 5 bases removed from V and 0 bases from J, the gap between germline ends came to 8 bases. This CDR3 is CASSGGNSGNTIYF. CDR3 sequence (DNA): TGTGCCAGTAGTGGCGGCAACTCTGGAAACACCATATATTTT.

This clonotype has a single count. The chain recombines TRBV7-9 with TRBJ2-7; 11 nucleotides agree with TRBD2. The CDR3 length is 15 residues. Losses at the gene ends were 5 bases for V and 0 bases for J; bases not matched to a gene: 3. Per germline, CDR1 SEHNR and CDR2 FQNEAQ (reference sequence). CDR3 amino acids: CASSHSGRGSYEQYF. As DNA, the CDR3 is TGTGCCAGCAGCCATAGCGGGAGGGGCTCCTACGAGCAGTACTTC.

Ten or more counts support this clonotype. The gene calls are TRBV12-3 or TRBV12-4 and TRBJ1-5; D unresolved. CDR3 size: 12 residues. Between the trimmed V and J ends, which lost 7 bases and 3 bases, there was a span of 7 bases. The CDR3 protein is CASNILNQPQHF. CDR3 nucleotides: TGTGCCAGCAACATCCTCAATCAGCCCCAGCATTTT.

V usage is TRBV10-3 and J usage is TRBJ1-5; the D is unclear. The CDR3 has 13 amino acids. Germline CDR1 ENHRY, CDR2 SYGVKD. The ends were cut back, 5 bases at V and 1 base at J, with 6 bases in the middle. The CDR3 region is CAISLRSNQPQHF. The CDR3 coding sequence is TGTGCCATCAGTTTACGGAGCAATCAGCCCCAGCATTTT.

The J gene is TRBJ1-2, the V gene TRBV19; D uncertain. The CDR3 sequence is 12 residues long. Trimming took off 1 base at V and 8 bases at J, with 8 bases between the two ends. Germline values: CDR1 LNHDA, CDR2 SQIVND (reference sequence). The CDR3 sequence: CASSIADGGYTF. The CDR3 region has the DNA TGTGCCAGTAGTATAGCCGACGGCGGCTACACCTTC.

This clonotype was found many times. J is TRBJ2-5 and V is TRBV4-3; the D gene is possibly TRBD1 (7 bases). CDR3 length: 13 amino acids. V lost 1 base, J lost 13 bases, and 16 bases lay in between. The germline V gene has CDR1 LGHNA and CDR2 YSLEER. The DNA of the CDR3 is TGCGCCAGCAGCCAAGGGCAGGGGGGCGAACGGTACTTC. Translation: CASSQGQGGERYF.

The CDR3 sequence is CASSLELGGEKLFF. The CDR3 coding sequence is TGTGCCAGCAGCTTAGAACTGGGGGGAGAAAAACTGTTTTTT. The chain combines TRBV7-2 with TRBJ1-4; D possibly corresponds to TRBD1 (5 bases). Between the trimmed V and J ends, which lost 1 base and 8 bases, there was a span of 11 bases. The CDR3 extends over 14 amino acids. Germline V CDR1 and CDR2: SGHTA, FQGNSA. The complete variable domain, with remaining parts taken from reference TRBV7-2 and TRBJ1-4, reads GAGVSQSPSNKVTEKGKDVELRCDPISGHTALYWYRQSLGQGLEFLIYFQGNSAPDKSGLPSDRFSAERTGGSVSTLTIQRTQQEDSAVYLCASSLELGGEKLFFGSGTQLSVL.

In its sample, this clonotype was seen many times. V gene TRBV25-1 combines with J gene TRBJ1-4; 7 bases line up with TRBD1. The germline gives CDR1 MGHDK, CDR2 SYGVNS. The V and J ends lost 2 bases and 6 bases, in that order; junction bases with no gene match: 3. CDR3 length equals 14 residues. CDR3 nucleotides: TGTGCCAGCAGTGAAAACAGGGGCCATGAAAAACTGTTTTTT. Translation gives CASSENRGHEKLFF.

A remark on this clonotype: This could be a read error, since a much larger clone is one nucleotide away. This chain connects TRBV29-1 to TRBJ2-5; weak D call: TRBD2 (5 bases). This CDR3 has 11 amino acids. Germline CDR1 and CDR2: SQVTM and ANQGSEA. V lost 7 bases, J lost 2 bases, and 8 bases lay in between. CDR3 sequence reads: CSAWRQETQYF. CDR3 in DNA: TGCAGCGCTTGGAGGCAAGAGACCCAGTACTTC.

This clonotype was detected only a few times. This sequence joins TRBV7-9 and TRBJ2-7; TRBD1 agrees at 10 bases. V shed 5 bases, J shed 5 bases, and the junction held 9 bases outside the gene matches. This CDR3 is 15 amino acids long. CDR1 and CDR2 (germline): SEHNR, FQNEAQ (reference sequence). The CDR3: CASSPDGTGDHEQYF. The CDR3 DNA reads TGTGCCAGCAGCCCGGATGGGACAGGGGACCACGAGCAGTACTTC.

This clonotype occurred many times. The V call is TRBV14, the J call TRBJ1-2, with D unresolved. The CDR3 sequence is 13 residues long. The germline gives CDR1 SGHDN, CDR2 FVKESK. V lost 2 bases, J lost 4 bases, and 8 bases lay in between. The CDR3 DNA follows: TGTGCCAGCAGCCAAATGGCATTCTATGGCTACACCTTC. Translated, it gives CASSQMAFYGYTF.

This clonotype was observed at least ten times. The J gene is TRBJ1-5, the V gene TRBV19, with no clear D. The length of the CDR3 is 13 residues. The V gene lost 7 bases and the J gene lost 5 bases, with 12 bases spanning the gap. CDR1 and CDR2 (germline): LNHDA, SQIVND (reference sequence). The CDR3 region has the DNA TGTGCCAGTACCACCCCGGGATATCAGCCCCAGCATTTT. Protein product: CASTTPGYQPQHF.

This clonotype was counted at least ten times. The genes are TRBV19 and TRBJ1-1, with a possible D match to TRBD1 (6 bases). V was pared by 5 bases and J by 4 bases, with 11 bases between. The germline V gene encodes CDR1 LNHDA and CDR2 SQIVND (reference sequence). The CDR3 sequence is 13 residues long. CDR3 DNA: TGTGCCAGTAGTGCAGGGGTGGGCACTGAAGCTTTCTTT. Protein: CASSAGVGTEAFF.